The table lists the clone carrying this T cell receptor (beta chain) with a few counts. The data are from a study of blood T cell repertoires in COVID-19. As for the study in general: Italy, Spain and the United States were the sources of the convalescent and acute COVID-19 samples. Sample material is recorded as cDNA or gDNA derived from T cells, B-cell-depleted T cells, or PBMCs.

Per the original data handling: The assay estimated nucleated cells by amplifying reference gene primers. Sequencing used immunoSEQ multiplex PCR; TCRdb keeps in-frame clones, though not all of them. The V and J calls and clone size were taken over from that table, and D and trimming were inferred from the DNA. The profile shows fewer than 70,000 clones, approximately 86% of them singletons. The germline V gene encodes CDR1 SGDLS and CDR2 YYNGEE. CDR3 length: 14 amino acids. The trim removed 4 bases at V and 8 bases at J, leaving 5 bases unmatched. This clonotype was sampled from an older woman with active COVID-19. This chain connects TRBV9 to TRBJ1-6; 8 bases agree with TRBD1. Sample: peripheral blood. The CDR3 DNA follows: TGTGCCAGCAGCTCACAGGGGGATTATTCACCCCTCCACTTT. Amino acid sequence: CASSSQGDYSPLHF.